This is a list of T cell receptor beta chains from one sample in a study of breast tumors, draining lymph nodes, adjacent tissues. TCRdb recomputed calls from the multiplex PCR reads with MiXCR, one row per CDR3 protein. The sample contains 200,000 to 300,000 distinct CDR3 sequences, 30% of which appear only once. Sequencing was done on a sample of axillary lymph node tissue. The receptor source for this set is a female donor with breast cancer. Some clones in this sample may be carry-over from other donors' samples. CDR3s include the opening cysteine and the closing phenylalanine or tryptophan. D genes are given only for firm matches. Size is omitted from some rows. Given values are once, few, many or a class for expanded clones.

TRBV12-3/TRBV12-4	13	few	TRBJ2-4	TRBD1	CASSGTAKNIQYF	TGTGCCAGCTCAGGGACAGCAAAAAACATTCAGTACTTC
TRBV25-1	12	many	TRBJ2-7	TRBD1	CASSRGNYEQYF	TGTGCCAGCAGCAGGGGGAACTACGAGCAGTACTTC
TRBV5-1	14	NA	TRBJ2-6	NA	CASSLSTGANVLTF	TGCGCCAGCAGCTTGTCTACAGGGGCCAACGTCCTGACTTTC
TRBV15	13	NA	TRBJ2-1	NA	CATSGDSVFEQFF	TGTGCCACCAGCGGAGATTCAGTGTTTGAGCAGTTCTTC
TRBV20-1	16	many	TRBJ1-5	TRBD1	CSARDGGRGHNQPQHF	TGCAGTGCTAGAGATGGGGGAAGGGGGCACAATCAGCCCCAGCATTTT
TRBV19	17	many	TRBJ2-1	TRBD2	CASSIPPLAGSYNEQFF	TGTGCCAGTAGTATCCCCCCGCTAGCGGGGTCCTACAATGAGCAGTTCTTC
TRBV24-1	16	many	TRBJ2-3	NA	CATSGWAEKRPDTQYF	TGTGCCACCAGTGGGTGGGCGGAGAAAAGGCCAGATACGCAGTATTTT
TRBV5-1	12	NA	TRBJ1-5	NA	CASSLAVDSEHF	TGCGCCAGCAGCTTGGCCGTGGACTCCGAGCATTTT
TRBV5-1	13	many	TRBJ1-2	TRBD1	CASSSGQAGGYTF	TGCGCCAGCAGCTCCGGACAGGCTGGTGGCTACACCTTC
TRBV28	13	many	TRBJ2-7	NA	CASSLPDSYEQYF	TGTGCCAGCAGTCTCCCCGACAGCTACGAGCAGTACTTC
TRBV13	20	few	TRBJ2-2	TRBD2	CASSSFPGTTSAINTGELFF	TGTGCCAGCAGCTCCTTCCCGGGGACGACTAGCGCAATAAACACCGGGGAGCTGTTTTTT
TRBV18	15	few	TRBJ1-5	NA	CASSPRGQQNQPQHF	TGTGCCAGCTCACCCCGCGGGCAGCAGAATCAGCCCCAGCATTTT
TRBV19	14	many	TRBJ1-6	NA	CASSRGQYGSPLHF	TGTGCCAGTAGTAGGGGCCAGTACGGGTCACCCCTCCACTTT
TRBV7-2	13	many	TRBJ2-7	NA	CASSQQGGHEQYF	TGTGCCAGCAGCCAACAGGGAGGCCACGAGCAGTACTTC
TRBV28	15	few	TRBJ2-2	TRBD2	CASRLDPGRTGELFF	TGTGCCAGCAGGTTGGATCCCGGGAGGACCGGGGAGCTGTTTTTT
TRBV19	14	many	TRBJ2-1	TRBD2	CASSPPGGYNEQFF	TGTGCCAGTAGTCCACCGGGAGGGTACAATGAGCAGTTCTTC
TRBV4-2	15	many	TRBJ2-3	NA	CASSQEVTVTDTQYF	TGTGCCAGCAGCCAAGAGGTGACAGTCACAGATACGCAGTATTTT
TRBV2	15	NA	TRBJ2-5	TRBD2	CASSEGTSGSRTQYF	TGTGCCAGCAGTGAAGGCACTAGCGGGAGTAGGACCCAGTACTTC
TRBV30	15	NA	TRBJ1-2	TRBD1	CAWSKTFRDREGYTF	TGTGCCTGGAGTAAAACGTTCCGGGACAGGGAAGGCTACACCTTC
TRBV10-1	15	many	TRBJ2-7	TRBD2	CASSDAGGLSGEQYF	TGCGCCAGCAGTGACGCGGGAGGGCTTTCGGGCGAGCAGTACTTC
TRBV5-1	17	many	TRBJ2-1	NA	CASSLGRTPSPYNEQFF	TGCGCCAGCAGCTTGGGACGAACCCCCTCTCCGTACAATGAGCAGTTCTTC